The rows below give T cell receptor beta chains drawn from one sample of a study of OX40 agonist ivuxolimab in advanced cancers. TCRdb's copy holds only in-frame clones and misses some; the assay was immunoSEQ multiplex PCR. The sample records roughly 140,000 clones, 85% to 95% being singletons. Sequencing was performed on CD4+ or CD8+ T cells sorted from blood, taken in a trial of the OX40 agonist ivuxolimab. Every receptor here comes from an adult with an advanced solid tumor such as melanoma, head and neck, liver or kidney cancer. The CDR3 runs from the conserved cysteine through the conserved F or W. The D gene is left open where the match is weak. The size field is filled for only some rows; it gives once, few, many or a size class.

TRBJ1-4 | TRBV9 | TRBD1 | . | TGTGCCAGCAGCGGGCCGCAGGGGGGTGTTGAAAAACTGTTTTTT | CASSGPQGGVEKLFF
TRBJ1-1 | TRBV7-2 | TRBD1 | . | TGTGCCAGCAGCTTCTTACAGGGGAGCACTGAAGCTTTCTTT | CASSFLQGSTEAFF
TRBJ1-3 | TRBV7-6 | . | once | TGTGCCAGCAGCTTAGCAGGGGGAGGAAACACCATATATTTT | CASSLAGGGNTIYF
TRBJ1-5 | TRBV9 | TRBD1 | . | TGTGCCAGCAGCGTAGAGGGACAGGGGGTTCAGCCCCAGCATTTT | CASSVEGQGVQPQHF
TRBJ2-1 | TRBV9 | TRBD2 | . | TGTGCCAGCAGCGTATTAAGCGGGAGGGCCTTAAGCTATCGGTACAATGAGCAGTTCTTC | CASSVLSGRALSYRYNEQFF
TRBJ1-2 | TRBV7-2 | . | . | TGTGCCACCCGGGGGGAGGGGATCTATGGCTACACCTTC | CATRGEGIYGYTF
TRBJ2-3 | TRBV7-2 | . | once | TGTGCCAGCAGCTTTGCGGGGCGCACAGATACGCAGTATTTT | CASSFAGRTDTQYF
TRBJ1-1 | TRBV7-6 | . | . | TGTGCCAGCAGCTTAGTTGGGGGGCGAATGAACACTGAAGCTTTCTTT | CASSLVGGRMNTEAFF
TRBJ2-5 | TRBV5-1 | . | . | TGCGCCAGCAGCTTGAATGCTGGGGAAGAGACCCAGTACTTC | CASSLNAGEETQYF
TRBJ2-7 | TRBV29-1 | TRBD1 | . | TGCAGCGTCGGGACAGGGTCGTACGAGCAGTACTTC | CSVGTGSYEQYF
TRBJ2-6 | TRBV2 | . | . | TGTGCCAGGGGGGCCAACGTCCTGACTTTC | CARGANVLTF
TRBJ2-7 | TRBV29-1 | . | . | TGCAGCGTTGGGGGGAGGGCAGGGGGCCCCAGCTCCTACGAGCAGTACTTC | CSVGGRAGGPSSYEQYF
TRBJ1-1 | TRBV2 | . | . | TGTGCCAGCAGTGAAGTCAGGGTTGGCACTGAAGCTTTCTTT | CASSEVRVGTEAFF
TRBJ1-4 | TRBV2 | TRBD1 | . | TGTGCCAGCAGTGAAGGACAGGGACCTGAAAAACTGTTTTTT | CASSEGQGPEKLFF
TRBJ1-4 | TRBV10-3 | TRBD1 | . | TGTGCCATCAGTGGACAGGGAGGTGAAAAACTGTTTTTT | CAISGQGGEKLFF
TRBJ1-6 | TRBV5-1 | TRBD1 | . | TGCGCCAGCAGCTTGGAGGGGGCTTTCTCACCCCTCCACTTT | CASSLEGAFSPLHF
TRBJ1-1 | TRBV18 | . | . | TGTGCCAGCTCACCACCGATATGGGACACTAACACTGAAGCTTTCTTT | CASSPPIWDTNTEAFF
TRBJ2-3 | TRBV6-5 | . | . | TGTGCCAGCAGTTTCCTCGACACAGATACGCAGTATTTT | CASSFLDTDTQYF
TRBJ2-3 | TRBV7-3 | . | . | TGTGCCAGCAGCCAGGGGGGAGATACGCAGTATTTT | CASSQGGDTQYF
TRBJ1-1 | TRBV4-1 | . | . | TGCGCCAGCAGCCAATTGGGTTTGAAATACACTGAAGCTTTCTTT | CASSQLGLKYTEAFF
TRBJ2-1 | TRBV10-3 | TRBD1 | . | TGTGCCATCACCGGGACAGGGGGCAATGAGCAGTTCTTC | CAITGTGGNEQFF
TRBJ1-5 | TRBV6-6 | . | . | TGTGCCAGCAGTCCCTTGACTCTTTCCAATCAGCCCCAGCATTTT | CASSPLTLSNQPQHF